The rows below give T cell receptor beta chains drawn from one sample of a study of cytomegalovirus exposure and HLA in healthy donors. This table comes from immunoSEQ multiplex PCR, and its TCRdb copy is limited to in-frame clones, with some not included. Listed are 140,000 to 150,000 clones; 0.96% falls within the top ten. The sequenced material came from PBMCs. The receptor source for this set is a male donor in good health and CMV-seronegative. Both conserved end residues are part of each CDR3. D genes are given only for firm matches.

TGCGCCAGCCGAGGGACAGGGAAGAACACTGAAGCTTTCTTT	CASRGTGKNTEAFF	TRBD1	TRBV10-1	TRBJ1-1
TGCGCCAGCAGCTTGGGGACTTTTTCTAACACAGATACGCAGTATTTT	CASSLGTFSNTDTQYF	NA	TRBV5-1	TRBJ2-3
TGCGCCAGCGGGACGGGGGAGTTCACAGATACGCAGTATTTT	CASGTGEFTDTQYF	NA	TRBV5-1	TRBJ2-3
TGTGCCAGCGGGGGTCGGAGAGGACAGGGGGTGGGAGAGACCCAGTACTTC	CASGGRRGQGVGETQYF	TRBD1	TRBV2	TRBJ2-5
TGTGCCAGCAGTTACTCGCCCCCGACAGGGAGAGGAGGCTACACCTTC	CASSYSPPTGRGGYTF	TRBD1	TRBV6-5	TRBJ1-2
TGTGCCAGCAGCTTACACCCAGGGGGGACCAACACTGAAGCTTTCTTT	CASSLHPGGTNTEAFF	TRBD1	TRBV7-2	TRBJ1-1
TGCAGCGTTGAAGATGGACAGGGGGCGGCTGGCTACACCTTC	CSVEDGQGAAGYTF	TRBD1	TRBV29-1	TRBJ1-2
TGCAGCGTTACGACAGGGGGAAATCAGCCCCAGCATTTT	CSVTTGGNQPQHF	TRBD1	TRBV29-1	TRBJ1-5
TGTGCCAGCAGCCGGGACAACTCCTACGAGCAGTACTTC	CASSRDNSYEQYF	NA	TRBV7-3	TRBJ2-7
TGTGCCAGTAGTAGGGGGGGGACCAGTGATAGGAACACTGAAGCTTTCTTT	CASSRGGTSDRNTEAFF	NA	TRBV19	TRBJ1-1
TGTGCCAGCAGTTCGACTAGCGGGAGTCGCTACGAGCAGTACTTC	CASSSTSGSRYEQYF	TRBD2	TRBV2	TRBJ2-7
TGTGCCAGTAGGCCTCTAGCGGGAGGGCCTGTTGCTGAGCAGTTCTTC	CASRPLAGGPVAEQFF	TRBD2	TRBV19	TRBJ2-1
TGTGCCAGCAGTTTACGGGACAGCGGGAACACTGAAGCTTTCTTT	CASSLRDSGNTEAFF	TRBD1	TRBV27	TRBJ1-1
TGTGCCAGCAGCTCCCCGGGTGGAAACACCATATATTTT	CASSSPGGNTIYF	NA	TRBV7-3	TRBJ1-3
TGTGCCAGCAGCTTAGATGGTCAGCAAGAGACCCAGTACTTC	CASSLDGQQETQYF	NA	TRBV11-1	TRBJ2-5
TGTGCCAGCTCACTGTTAGGACAGGCGGTTCCCTACGAGCAGTACTTC	CASSLLGQAVPYEQYF	TRBD1	TRBV18	TRBJ2-7
TGTGCCAGCTCACCAGTCGTCAATCAGCCCCAGCATTTT	CASSPVVNQPQHF	NA	TRBV18	TRBJ1-5
TGTGCCAGCAGTATCGCTAGTTCTGCAGATACGCAGTATTTT	CASSIASSADTQYF	NA	TRBV7-9	TRBJ2-3
TGTGCCAGCAGCCTAAGGGGCGAGAACACTGAAGCTTTCTTT	CASSLRGENTEAFF	NA	TRBV9	TRBJ1-1
TGCGCCAGCACAGGGTCCGGCACAGATACGCAGTATTTT	CASTGSGTDTQYF	NA	TRBV5-1	TRBJ2-3
TGTGCCAGCAGCTTTGACCACAGCTCCTACGAGCAGTACTTC	CASSFDHSSYEQYF	NA	TRBV9	TRBJ2-7
TGTGCCAGCAGTTACACTGGACAGCCCGGAGGCTATGGCTACACCTTC	CASSYTGQPGGYGYTF	NA	TRBV6-5	TRBJ1-2
TGTGCCAGCAGCACCGGGACATTGGAGGTGGAGACCCAGTACTTC	CASSTGTLEVETQYF	NA	TRBV11-2	TRBJ2-5
TGTGCCAGCAGCGTCGCTTCCCAGGGAAACGAGCAGTACTTC	CASSVASQGNEQYF	NA	TRBV9	TRBJ2-7
TGCAGTGCTGGGACATCGTACGAGCAGTACTTC	CSAGTSYEQYF	NA	TRBV20-1	TRBJ2-7
TGCGCCAGCAGCCAAGAAGGGACTAGCGGCTCCGAGCAGTACTTC	CASSQEGTSGSEQYF	TRBD2	TRBV4-1	TRBJ2-7
TGTGCCAGCAGCTTAGGGACAGCAGCCAACACCTTC	CASSLGTAANTF	NA	TRBV7-9	TRBJ1-2
TGCAGCGCAAAACTTAACACTGAAGCTTTCTTT	CSAKLNTEAFF	NA	TRBV29-1	TRBJ1-1
TGTGCCAGCAGTTACAATCTAGCGGGAGTCGGTGATACGCAGTATTTT	CASSYNLAGVGDTQYF	TRBD2	TRBV6-5	TRBJ2-3